This entry concerns a single T cell receptor beta chain. Antigen unknown. The data stem from a study of T cell repertoires in cytomegalovirus infection. Study overall: Public TCR beta signatures were indicative of both CMV infection and a matching HLA type.

TCRdb reprocessed the reads with MiXCR, giving one entry per CDR3 protein. The sample shows 700,000 to 950,000 distinct CDR3 sequences, approximately 30% of them seen only once. V was clipped by 3 bases and J by 3 bases; unmatched bases: 17. CDR3 size: 20 residues. The germline CDR1 and CDR2 sequences are SNHLY and FYNNEI. The genes are TRBV2 and TRBJ2-2, with 9 bases identical to TRBD1. This TCR was sampled from a human donor in good health (CMV status not recorded). Some clones in this sample may be carry-over from other donors' samples. The source material was cultured CD8+ T cells from PBMCs, sampled from culture after CMV antigen stimulation. The CDR3 sequence: CASSDAESEGYRGHTGELFF. The CDR3 DNA reads TGTGCCAGCAGTGACGCAGAAAGTGAAGGTTACAGGGGGCACACCGGGGAGCTGTTTTTT.